One sample yielded the 29 T cell receptor beta chains listed below, sequenced in a study of blood T cell repertoires in COVID-19. Here immunoSEQ multiplex PCR was the method, and the copy in TCRdb shows in-frame clones only, minus some. The sample lists approximately 120,000 clones; around 90% were seen once. Sequencing was carried out using peripheral blood. The receptors were gathered from a human donor in a cohort sampled during active COVID-19.

V and J are TRBV9 and TRBJ2-4; TRBD1 matches at 9 bases. Germline loops: CDR1 SGDLS, CDR2 YYNGEE. This CDR3 has 14 residues. Losses at the gene ends were 3 bases for V and 6 bases for J; bases not matched to a gene: 4. The CDR3 nucleotides are TGTGCCAGCAGCGGGGGACAGGGTAGAAACATTCAGTACTTC. Translating it yields CASSGGQGRNIQYF.

The rearrangement joins TRBV2 to TRBJ2-1, with TRBD2 identical over 13 bases. Germline V gene sequence: CDR1 SNHLY, CDR2 FYNNEI. The junction had 7 bases not matched to a gene; V was cut back by 5 bases and J by 12 bases. The CDR3 covers 14 residues. The DNA of the CDR3 is TGTGCCAGCAGTAGAACTAGCGGGAGGGCTGTGCAGTTCTTC. Translating gives CASSRTSGRAVQFF.

The chain carries TRBV10-3 and TRBJ1-2; 7 bases are a match to TRBD1. V shed 10 bases and J 0 bases; nucleotides not matched to a gene: 5. CDR3 size: 13 residues. The germline gives CDR1 ENHRY, CDR2 SYGVKD. CDR3: CATGTATNYGYTF. The DNA for the CDR3 is TGTGCCACCGGGACAGCAACTAACTATGGCTACACCTTC.

This chain joins TRBV28 and TRBJ1-1, with D uncertain. The CDR3 sequence is 13 residues long. Trimming removed 5 bases at V and 3 bases at J, with 10 bases between. CDR1 and CDR2 (germline): MDHEN, SYDVKM. The CDR3 loop is CASSPPPDTEAFF. The CDR3 nucleotides are TGTGCCAGCAGTCCACCACCGGACACTGAAGCTTTCTTT.

J is TRBJ1-2 and V is TRBV20-1; D possibly corresponds to TRBD1 (6 bases). Germline CDR1 and CDR2: DFQATT and SNEGSKA (reference sequence). This CDR3 region has 13 residues. With 3 bases removed from V and 7 bases from J, the gap between germline ends came to 15 bases. For the CDR3, the DNA is TGCAGTGCTAGTCACAACCGGGACACTGGCTACACCTTC. It codes for CSASHNRDTGYTF.

The chain uses TRBV5-1 and TRBJ2-1; 10 bases agree with TRBD2. Germline CDR1 reads SGHRS; CDR2 reads YFSETQ. The CDR3 consists of 17 residues. Trimming took 3 bases from V and 2 from J; bases not matched to a gene: 8. The CDR3 DNA is TGCGCCAGCAGCTCCGGGACTAGCGCCATTGCCTACAATGAGCAGTTCTTC. The encoded protein is CASSSGTSAIAYNEQFF.

V usage is TRBV7-3 and J usage is TRBJ2-3; 10 bases line up with TRBD2. The V segment lost 5 bases and the J segment 3 bases; nucleotides outside the gene matches: 5. The CDR3 covers 15 residues. The germline V gene encodes CDR1 SGHTA and CDR2 FQGTGA. This chain's CDR3 is CASSVAGGLTDTQYF. CDR3 sequence (DNA): TGTGCCAGCAGCGTAGCGGGGGGATTGACAGATACGCAGTATTTT.

V gene TRBV18 combines with J gene TRBJ2-5, with D maybe TRBD1 (6 bases). The CDR3 is made up of 13 amino acids. The germline V and J ends were trimmed by 6 bases and 5 bases, with 13 bases remaining between them. CDR1 is KGHSH, CDR2 LQKENI, per germline. DNA for the CDR3: TGTGCCAGCTCTCCCCAGGGGCTCGAGACCCAGTACTTC. It translates to CASSPQGLETQYF.

The chain combines TRBV10-3 with TRBJ1-5; a weak D match, TRBD1 (5 bases). CDR3 length: 14 amino acids. Germline V gene data show CDR1 as ENHRY and CDR2 as SYGVKD. V was cut by 2 bases and J by 4 bases, with 9 bases left in between. In DNA, the CDR3 is TGTGCCATCAGTGAGGGGGCAGGGAATCAGCCCCAGCATTTT. Translating it yields CAISEGAGNQPQHF.

This chain uses TRBV12-3 or TRBV12-4 with TRBJ2-5; D gene ambiguous. The CDR3 extends over 11 amino acids. Trimming took 3 bases from V and 3 from J, leaving 2 bases between them. CDR3 amino acids: CASSFEETQYF. The CDR3 nucleotides are TGTGCCAGCAGTTTCGAAGAGACCCAGTACTTC.

A few counts support this clone. This chain connects TRBV6-5 to TRBJ1-1; 8 bases are a match to TRBD1. CDR3 length: 16 amino acids. The V segment lost 0 bases and the J segment 1 base; nucleotides outside the gene matches: 4. Germline CDR1 MNHEY, CDR2 SVGAGI. This CDR3 reads CASSYSARGPNTEAFF. The CDR3 DNA sequence: TGTGCCAGCAGTTACTCTGCCAGGGGGCCGAACACTGAAGCTTTCTTT.

CDR3 sequence (DNA): TGTGCCAGCAGCTTGGTGACCCCAGGGCCGTACAATGAGCAGTTCTTC. Encoded protein: CASSLVTPGPYNEQFF. The chain joins TRBV5-5 to TRBJ2-1, with TRBD1 as a possible D gene (5 bases). This CDR3 is 16 amino acids long. Germline V gene data show CDR1 as SGHKS and CDR2 as YYEKEE (reference sequence). The V and J ends lost 0 bases and 4 bases respectively, with 14 bases between them.

The V gene is TRBV15, the J gene TRBJ2-3; TRBD2 matches at 7 bases. In germline, CDR1 is LNHNV, CDR2 YYDKDF (reference sequence). With 0 bases clipped from V and 4 bases from J, the junction kept 4 bases outside the gene matches. This CDR3 has 15 residues. The CDR3 spells CATSRDTAGADTQYF. DNA of the CDR3: TGTGCCACCAGCAGAGATACCGCGGGGGCAGATACGCAGTATTTT.

The gene calls are TRBV18 and TRBJ2-2, with D maybe TRBD1 (5 bases). Per the germline V gene, CDR1 is KGHSH and CDR2 is LQKENI. V was trimmed by 5 bases and J by 2 bases, leaving 18 bases between them. The CDR3 contains 17 residues. The CDR3 region has the DNA TGTGCCAGCTCAATTACAACAGGACGCCGAAACACCGGGGAGCTGTTTTTT. Its protein is CASSITTGRRNTGELFF.

This chain uses TRBV19 with TRBJ1-3; D gene ambiguous. CDR1 is LNHDA and CDR2 is SQIVND in the germline V gene (reference sequence). V was trimmed by 9 bases and J by 0 bases, leaving 15 bases between them. This CDR3 contains 15 residues. In nucleotides, the CDR3 is TGTGCCAGGATCGGCCAGACTATCTCTGGAAACACCATATATTTT. Amino acid sequence: CARIGQTISGNTIYF.

In its sample, this clone was seen a few times. The rearrangement joins TRBV5-4 to TRBJ2-7, with D possibly TRBD2 on 6 matching bases. The CDR3 loop spans 14 amino acids. V gave up 0 bases and J gave up 6 bases, with 13 bases separating them. Germline V lookup: CDR1 SGHNT, CDR2 YYREEE (reference sequence). DNA for the CDR3: TGTGCCAGCAGCTTGGCCGGGACTCCCGGCGAGCAGTACTTC. Its protein product is CASSLAGTPGEQYF.

The rearrangement links TRBV15 to TRBJ2-5; possibly TRBD2 for D (5 bases). V gave up 4 bases and J gave up 5 bases, with 8 bases separating them. The CDR3 is 12 residues long. The germline CDR1 and CDR2 sequences are LNHNV and YYDKDF (reference sequence). The CDR3, as DNA: TGTGCCACCAGCAAGGAGCGGGAGACCCAGTACTTC. This translates into CATSKERETQYF.

The chain is built from TRBV7-2 and TRBJ2-7; D may be TRBD1 (6 bases). Trimming left V 5 bases short and J 3 bases short, with 8 bases between. Germline CDR1 is SGHTA and CDR2 is FQGNSA. The length of the CDR3 is 12 residues. CDR3 in DNA: TGTGCCAGCAGCCTACAGGGCTACGAGCAGTACTTC. It is translated as CASSLQGYEQYF.

V usage is TRBV6-1 and J usage is TRBJ1-6; a weak D match, TRBD1 (5 bases). Germline CDR1 reads MNHNS; CDR2 reads SASEGT. V lost 2 bases to trimming and J lost 8 bases, with 10 bases between them. The CDR3 totals 14 residues. The CDR3 bases are TGTGCCAGCAGTGAATCATGGGGCTATTCACCCCTCCACTTT. Protein product: CASSESWGYSPLHF.

This chain links TRBV5-1 with TRBJ2-5; D gene ambiguous. Trimming left V 2 bases short and J 5 bases short, with 19 bases between. Germline V gene data show CDR1 as SGHRS and CDR2 as YFSETQ. This CDR3 comprises 16 residues. The CDR3 sequence is CASSFTGSHDGETQYF. The CDR3 nucleotides read TGCGCCAGCAGCTTTACTGGCTCTCACGACGGGGAGACCCAGTACTTC.

V and J are TRBV7-9 and TRBJ2-2; TRBD2 matches at 7 bases. Germline V CDR1 and CDR2: SEHNR, FQNEAQ (reference sequence). The CDR3 covers 14 residues. Trimming removed 8 bases from V and 6 bases from J; junction bases left unmatched: 9. The CDR3 sequence is CASLKAGRAGELFF. CDR3 nucleotides: TGTGCCAGCTTAAAAGCGGGAAGGGCCGGGGAGCTGTTTTTT.

The CDR3 DNA reads as TGTGCCAGCAGTTACTCGAGGCTCTATCGGCGGGAGCGGGGGCACGAGCAGTACTTC. It specifies CASSYSRLYRRERGHEQYF. The V gene is TRBV6-2 or TRBV6-3, the J gene TRBJ2-7, with 8 bases that match TRBD2. Germline assignment: CDR1 MNHEY and CDR2 SVGEGT. V dropped 0 bases and J dropped 5; count of bases not matched to a gene: 18. This CDR3 region has 19 residues.

V usage is TRBV6-4 and J usage is TRBJ2-2; tentatively, D is TRBD1 (5 bases). The germline V gene encodes CDR1 MRHNA and CDR2 SNTAGT. Trimming took off 6 bases at V and 0 bases at J, with 8 bases between the two ends. The CDR3 runs to 14 residues. This CDR3 is CASSRASNTGELFF. The DNA for the CDR3 is TGTGCCAGCAGCAGGGCCTCGAACACCGGGGAGCTGTTTTTT.

V gene TRBV4-1 combines with J gene TRBJ1-4, with D hard to call. The germline gives CDR1 MGHRA, CDR2 YSYEKL. This CDR3 region has 15 residues. Trimming removed 4 bases from V and 6 bases from J, with 15 bases in between. CDR3 region: CASSRYMQNDEKLFF. The CDR3 DNA reads as TGCGCCAGCAGCCGTTACATGCAAAATGATGAAAAACTGTTTTTT.

The rearrangement links TRBV9 to TRBJ2-5; a weak D match, TRBD2 (5 bases). CDR3 length equals 15 residues. Germline values: CDR1 SGDLS, CDR2 YYNGEE. Trimming took 2 bases from V and 8 from J, leaving 19 bases between them. The CDR3 DNA follows: TGTGCCAGCAGCGTCGGAACTAGTTCGGTTGGTACCCAGTACTTC. Protein product: CASSVGTSSVGTQYF.

The chain carries TRBV5-1 and TRBJ2-7; D gene uncertain. V shed 6 bases and J shed 5 bases, with 27 bases lying between them. Germline values: CDR1 SGHRS, CDR2 YFSETQ. This CDR3 has 17 amino acids. The CDR3 loop is CASTAGASPVVMDEQYF. CDR3 in DNA: TGCGCCAGCACCGCTGGAGCCAGCCCCGTTGTTATGGACGAGCAGTACTTC.

V usage is TRBV20-1 and J usage is TRBJ2-3, with a possible D match to TRBD1 (6 bases). Trimming removed 6 bases from V and 4 bases from J, with 8 bases in between. Germline values: CDR1 DFQATT, CDR2 SNEGSKA (reference sequence). This CDR3 spans 11 amino acids. This CDR3 is CSAGAADTQYF. The CDR3 DNA follows: TGCAGTGCGGGGGCCGCAGATACGCAGTATTTT.

The V and J genes are TRBV7-8 and TRBJ1-2; D is ambiguous. Trimming removed 5 bases at V and 4 bases at J, with 17 bases between. Germline V gives CDR1 SGHVS, CDR2 FQNEAQ. This CDR3 is built from 15 residues. The CDR3 loop reads CASSPAQAVGYGYTF. CDR3 nucleotide sequence: TGTGCCAGCAGCCCCGCCCAGGCCGTGGGCTATGGCTACACCTTC.

The V and J genes are TRBV6-5 and TRBJ2-7, with 9 bases aligning to TRBD1. The CDR3 is made up of 14 amino acids. J was trimmed by 2 bases and V by 6 bases; bases with no gene match: 5. Germline V CDR1 and CDR2: MNHEY, SVGAGI. The CDR3 is CASRRTGVTYEQYF. Here the CDR3 DNA reads TGTGCCAGCAGAAGGACAGGGGTAACCTACGAGCAGTACTTC.